This TCR beta chain was recorded in a study of OX40 agonist ivuxolimab in advanced cancers. For the study at large: Subjects had a mean age of around 60 years, with a range of about 23 to 85; approximately 83% were male.

CDR1 SNHLY and CDR2 FYNNEI come from the germline V gene. The CDR3 is 14 amino acids. V lost 8 bases and J 2 bases, leaving 15 bases between the germline ends. Assay used: immunoSEQ multiplex PCR; TCRdb lists only in-frame clones, some missing. The data show tens of thousands of clones, roughly nine tenths seen once. The V gene is TRBV2, the J gene TRBJ1-1; possible D gene TRBD1, 6 bases. The source of this sequence is an adult with an advanced solid tumor such as melanoma, head and neck, liver or kidney cancer. Sequencing used CD4+ or CD8+ T cells sorted from blood, obtained in a trial of the OX40 agonist ivuxolimab. CDR3 sequence (DNA): TGTGCCAGCCTACCTGGACAGAGTAACACTGAAGCTTTCTTT. Translated, it gives CASLPGQSNTEAFF.